Listed below are T cell receptor beta chains from one sample, sequenced in a study of human thymus T cells. Produced via immunoSEQ multiplex PCR; TCRdb's table is partial and in-frame only. The sample records some 80,000 clones, nearly 98% being singletons. The sequenced material came from thymus tissue. The receptors originated from a boy younger than two with a congenital heart defect but otherwise immunologically healthy. The CDR3 runs from the conserved cysteine through the conserved F or W. D genes are given only for firm matches. Rows give clone size only sometimes, using once, few, many, or a class for an expanded clone.

NA	TRBV4-3	NA	TRBJ2-7	CASSQGSGIYYEQYF	TGCGCCAGCAGCCAAGGATCCGGGATCTACTACGAGCAGTACTTC
NA	TRBV27	NA	TRBJ1-2	CASSSCPPTRTPVYGYTF	TGTGCCAGCAGTTCGTGTCCCCCAACAAGAACCCCAGTCTATGGCTACACCTTC
TRBD1	TRBV10-3	NA	TRBJ2-1	CAISYRGGEQFF	TGTGCCATCAGTTACAGGGGCGGTGAGCAGTTCTTC
TRBD1	TRBV5-6	NA	TRBJ1-2	CASSSPGIGQGVIYGYTF	TGTGCCAGCAGCTCCCCCGGAATAGGACAGGGGGTGATCTATGGCTACACCTTC
NA	TRBV5-5	NA	TRBJ1-1	CASSRGPALNTEAFF	TGTGCCAGCAGCCGGGGACCTGCACTGAACACTGAAGCTTTCTTT
NA	TRBV7-4	NA	TRBJ1-1	CASSLVGSGLNTEAFF	TGTGCCAGCAGCTTAGTGGGATCAGGTCTGAACACTGAAGCTTTCTTT
NA	TRBV9	once	TRBJ1-2	CASSAGDTHFNYGYTF	TGTGCCAGCAGCGCAGGGGACACTCATTTTAACTATGGCTACACCTTC
NA	TRBV5-5	NA	TRBJ2-7	CASSFEPGPHEQYF	TGTGCCAGCAGCTTCGAGCCAGGTCCCCACGAGCAGTACTTC
NA	TRBV7-9	NA	TRBJ2-5	CASSGLWMQETQYF	TGTGCCAGCAGCGGTCTATGGATGCAGGAGACCCAGTACTTC
NA	TRBV14	once	TRBJ2-3	CASSQLRQVVQYF	TGTGCCAGCAGCCAATTAAGGCAGGTAGTGCAGTATTTT
NA	TRBV6-1	NA	TRBJ1-2	CASSGTNRNGYTF	TGTGCCAGCAGCGGTACTAACAGGAATGGCTACACCTTC
NA	TRBV5-1	NA	TRBJ1-1	CASSLAGDTEAFF	TGCGCCAGCAGCTTGGCAGGGGACACTGAAGCTTTCTTT
NA	TRBV11-3	NA	TRBJ1-1	CASSFLRNTEAFF	TGTGCCAGCAGCTTTTTAAGGAACACTGAAGCTTTCTTT
NA	TRBV6-1	NA	TRBJ1-2	CASRRAGRSGYTF	TGTGCCAGCAGGAGGGCGGGGAGGAGTGGCTACACCTTC
NA	TRBV14	NA	TRBJ1-1	CASSRAPSMNTEAFF	TGTGCCAGCAGCCGTGCCCCGAGCATGAACACTGAAGCTTTCTTT
TRBD1	TRBV7-2	NA	TRBJ1-6	CASSLESGTGYNSPLHF	TGTGCCAGCAGCTTAGAGTCCGGGACAGGATACAATTCACCCCTCCACTTT
NA	TRBV7-2	NA	TRBJ2-7	CASSLAGKRAYEQYF	TGTGCCAGCAGCTTAGCTGGTAAAAGAGCCTACGAGCAGTACTTC
NA	TRBV7-9	few	TRBJ1-2	CASSFNQQVGVYGYTF	TGTGCCAGCAGCTTCAATCAACAGGTGGGGGTATATGGCTACACCTTC
TRBD1	TRBV27	NA	TRBJ2-7	CASSLGQGAPEQYF	TGTGCCAGCAGTTTAGGGCAGGGGGCCCCCGAGCAGTACTTC
NA	TRBV2	NA	TRBJ1-1	CASSGGVAFF	TGTGCCAGCAGTGGGGGCGTGGCTTTCTTT
TRBD2	TRBV14	NA	TRBJ2-7	CASSQDSGVSSYEQYF	TGTGCCAGCAGCCAAGATAGCGGGGTCTCGTCCTACGAGCAGTACTTC
NA	TRBV7-9	NA	TRBJ1-3	CASSWAAPSRVSGNTIYF	TGTGCCAGCAGCTGGGCAGCCCCATCGAGGGTATCTGGAAACACCATATATTTT
NA	TRBV30	NA	TRBJ2-5	CAWRIHERGHQETQYF	TGTGCCTGGAGGATCCACGAGCGGGGACATCAAGAGACCCAGTACTTC
TRBD1	TRBV7-9	NA	TRBJ2-7	CASSFTGASSYEQYF	TGTGCCAGCAGCTTCACAGGGGCGAGCTCCTACGAGCAGTACTTC
TRBD2	TRBV30	NA	TRBJ2-1	CAWSVCLAGYNEQFF	TGTGCCTGGAGTGTTTGCCTAGCGGGATATAATGAGCAGTTCTTC
NA	TRBV7-9	NA	TRBJ1-4	CASSLRGSHEKLFF	TGTGCCAGCAGTCTTCGAGGCAGTCACGAAAAACTGTTTTTT
NA	TRBV15	NA	TRBJ1-6	CATSRDSGRVLSPLHF	TGTGCCACCAGCAGAGATTCGGGGCGAGTCCTTTCACCCCTCCACTTT
NA	TRBV4-3	NA	TRBJ2-5	CASSQDGAGETQYF	TGCGCCAGCAGCCAAGATGGGGCGGGCGAGACCCAGTACTTC